Ten or more counts support the clone carrying this T cell receptor (beta chain). Relying on iRepertoire HTBI primers and Arm-PCR of CDR3 regions, the team built TCR beta libraries. In the authors' workflow: Spanning all samples, the identified segments comprised around 62 TRBV and approximately 13 TRBJ. TCRdb re-derived calls from the multiplex PCR reads in MiXCR, one entry per CDR3 protein. TCRdb, not the authors, supplied the V and J calls. The sample holds approximately 460,000 distinct CDR3 sequences, approximately 16% seen once. Time point in this sample: newly diagnosed GD, antithyroid drugs for less than 3 months. The TCR library was made from RNA extracted from PBMCs. Graves' disease was diagnosed by American Thyroid Association guidelines. The CDR3 runs to 12 residues. Germline CDR1 MNHNS, CDR2 SASEGT. V was pared by 1 base and J by 9 bases, with 0 bases of the junction left unmatched. This sample stems from a study of regulatory T cells in long-lasting Graves disease.

The same specimen was also included in a second study, on T cells in Graves' hyperthyroidism and ophthalmopathy. That work adds: Ophthalmopathy was model-predicted a median around 6.7 months pre-onset.

This TCR was sampled from a woman aged 25-40 years with Graves disease. This sample comprised peripheral blood mononuclear cells (PBMCs), obtained at new diagnosis, from a patient treated with antithyroid drugs. The chain uses TRBV6-1 and TRBJ2-1, with 7 bases lining up with TRBD2. The CDR3 loop is CASSEGEGEQFF. DNA for the CDR3: TGTGCCAGCAGTGAAGGGGAGGGTGAGCAGTTCTTC.